The rows below give T cell receptor beta chains drawn from one sample of a study of cytomegalovirus exposure and HLA in healthy donors. Here immunoSEQ multiplex PCR was the method, and the copy in TCRdb shows in-frame clones only, minus some. The data contain roughly 70,000 clones, 85% to 90% of them singletons. The specimen was PBMCs. The receptors come from a woman aged 25-40 years in good health and CMV-seropositive. Both conserved end residues are part of each CDR3. D genes are given only for firm matches. Clone size is given for some rows only: seen once, a few or many times, or a class if the clone is expanded.

few | TRBD2 | TRBJ2-2 | TRBV6-1 | CASSDLAGGAGELFF | TGTGCCAGCAGTGATCTGGCGGGAGGGGCCGGGGAGCTGTTTTTT
. | TRBD2 | TRBJ2-7 | TRBV5-1 | CASSPRDYSYEQYF | TGCGCCAGCAGCCCCCGGGACTACTCCTACGAGCAGTACTTC
. | TRBD1 | TRBJ2-1 | TRBV11-2 | CASSLVAHRGSNEQFF | TGTGCCAGCAGCTTAGTAGCACACAGGGGCTCCAATGAGCAGTTCTTC
. | . | TRBJ2-2 | TRBV5-1 | CASSLMPRGTGELFF | TGCGCCAGCAGCTTGATGCCACGCGGCACCGGGGAGCTGTTTTTT
. | TRBD1 | TRBJ1-2 | TRBV19 | CASSTTGTAYGYTF | TGTGCCAGTAGTACAACCGGGACAGCTTATGGCTACACCTTC
. | . | TRBJ1-3 | TRBV18 | CASSPILWGAAGNTIYF | TGTGCCAGCTCACCAATCCTCTGGGGAGCTGCTGGAAACACCATATATTTT
once | . | TRBJ2-5 | TRBV7-9 | CASKEAAGETQYF | TGTGCCAGCAAGGAGGCGGCCGGGGAGACCCAGTACTTC
. | . | TRBJ1-3 | TRBV15 | CATSRGGQGNSGNTIYF | TGTGCCACCAGCAGAGGCGGTCAGGGGAACTCTGGAAACACCATATATTTT
. | . | TRBJ1-2 | TRBV18 | CASSPLGAGTAYGYTF | TGTGCCAGCTCACCACTAGGGGCCGGGACTGCATATGGCTACACCTTC
. | TRBD1 | TRBJ1-5 | TRBV5-1 | CASSRGDRDSNQPQHF | TGCGCCAGCAGCAGAGGGGACAGGGATAGCAATCAGCCCCAGCATTTT
. | TRBD2 | TRBJ2-1 | TRBV7-9 | CASSLVGLVSNEQFF | TGTGCCAGCAGCTTAGTTGGACTAGTGAGCAATGAGCAGTTCTTC
once | . | TRBJ2-7 | TRBV5-1 | CASSLDGTVYEQYF | TGCGCCAGCAGCTTGGACGGAACAGTCTACGAGCAGTACTTC
. | TRBD2 | TRBJ2-6 | TRBV2 | CASRGGVGSGANVLTF | TGTGCCAGCAGGGGGGGGGTCGGGTCTGGGGCCAACGTCCTGACTTTC
. | TRBD2 | TRBJ2-3 | TRBV18 | CASSHWEQREFNTDTQYF | TGTGCCAGCTCACACTGGGAGCAGCGGGAATTTAACACAGATACGCAGTATTTT
. | . | TRBJ2-1 | TRBV18 | CASSPIRQTGSSYNEQFF | TGTGCCAGCTCACCAATTCGGCAAACTGGGAGCTCCTACAATGAGCAGTTCTTC
. | . | TRBJ2-3 | TRBV12-5 | CASGLVRGLLNTQYF | TGTGCTAGTGGTTTGGTACGGGGACTCCTAAATACGCAGTATTTT
. | . | TRBJ1-2 | TRBV2 | CAIDRIGNYGYTF | TGTGCCATTGACAGGATCGGGAACTATGGCTACACCTTC
. | TRBD2 | TRBJ2-1 | TRBV5-1 | CASSLSSGIISNEQFF | TGCGCCAGCAGCTTGTCTAGCGGGATCATTTCCAATGAGCAGTTCTTC
. | . | TRBJ2-7 | TRBV4-1 | CASSQGYFSYEQYF | TGCGCCAGCAGCCAAGGGTACTTCTCCTACGAGCAGTACTTC
. | . | TRBJ2-6 | TRBV9 | CASSVVWASSGANVLTF | TGTGCCAGCAGCGTAGTCTGGGCCTCCTCTGGGGCCAACGTCCTGACTTTC
. | TRBD1 | TRBJ1-3 | TRBV14 | CASSRQGQERNTIYF | TGTGCCAGCAGCCGGCAAGGACAGGAGAGAAACACCATATATTTT
. | . | TRBJ1-5 | TRBV6-1 | CASSAPLRGNQPQHF | TGTGCCAGCAGTGCCCCCTTAAGGGGAAATCAGCCCCAGCATTTT
. | . | TRBJ2-6 | TRBV19 | CASSILTSGANVLTF | TGTGCCAGTAGTATACTGACTTCTGGGGCCAACGTCCTGACTTTC
. | . | TRBJ2-2 | TRBV5-4 | CASSDSGPQNTGELFF | TGTGCCAGCAGCGACTCAGGGCCCCAGAACACCGGGGAGCTGTTTTTT
. | TRBD1 | TRBJ2-7 | TRBV7-6 | CASSLEGTGDYEQYF | TGTGCCAGCAGCCTCGAGGGGACAGGAGACTACGAGCAGTACTTC
. | . | TRBJ2-7 | TRBV5-1 | CASSKVQGYSYEQYF | TGCGCCAGCAGCAAAGTACAGGGTTACTCCTACGAGCAGTACTTC
. | TRBD1 | TRBJ2-1 | TRBV5-1 | CASSLVWDSNEQFF | TGCGCCAGCAGCTTGGTTTGGGACAGCAATGAGCAGTTCTTC
. | . | TRBJ2-1 | TRBV27 | CASSLYFSARTALRGYNEQFF | TGTGCCAGCAGTTTATATTTTAGTGCTAGGACAGCCCTTCGAGGATACAATGAGCAGTTCTTC
. | TRBD2 | TRBJ2-7 | TRBV5-5 | CASSLGGLAGVQYF | TGTGCCAGCAGCTTGGGGGGACTAGCGGGAGTGCAGTACTTC
once | . | TRBJ2-7 | TRBV5-1 | CASSQGQTYEQYF | TGCGCCAGCAGCCAAGGACAGACCTACGAGCAGTACTTC
. | . | TRBJ2-3 | TRBV29-1 | CSVVGASTDTQYF | TGCAGCGTTGTTGGGGCTAGCACAGATACGCAGTATTTT
. | TRBD1 | TRBJ2-3 | TRBV7-3 | CASSLIGTGLDTQYF | TGTGCCAGCAGCTTAATCGGGACAGGGTTAGATACGCAGTATTTT
. | TRBD2 | TRBJ2-1 | TRBV5-1 | CASSERTSGGNEQFF | TGCGCCAGCAGCGAGAGGACTAGCGGGGGAAATGAGCAGTTCTTC
once | . | TRBJ2-7 | TRBV5-5 | CASSFTDNFYEQYF | TGTGCCAGCAGCTTTACGGACAATTTCTACGAGCAGTACTTC
. | . | TRBJ2-5 | TRBV19 | CASSTAQWTGRQETQYF | TGTGCCAGTAGTACCGCCCAATGGACTGGTCGTCAAGAGACCCAGTACTTC
. | . | TRBJ2-7 | TRBV7-9 | CASSSGRESYEQYF | TGTGCCAGCAGCTCCGGACGGGAGTCCTACGAGCAGTACTTC
. | TRBD2 | TRBJ2-3 | TRBV5-1 | CASGYSVAGGSDTQYF | TGCGCCAGCGGGTATTCGGTTGCGGGAGGTTCCGATACGCAGTATTTT
once | . | TRBJ2-2 | TRBV7-2 | CASSFSTGELFF | TGTGCCAGCAGCTTTAGTACCGGGGAGCTGTTTTTT
. | TRBD2 | TRBJ2-1 | TRBV7-9 | CASTKAGSYNEQFF | TGTGCCAGCACAAAAGCGGGGTCCTACAATGAGCAGTTCTTC
once | . | TRBJ1-3 | TRBV18 | CASSPPSRGDGNTIYF | TGTGCCAGCTCACCACCGAGTAGGGGTGATGGAAACACCATATATTTT
. | . | TRBJ1-6 | TRBV6-6 | CASRPTNPAGPLHF | TGTGCCAGCCGCCCGACTAACCCAGCGGGTCCCCTCCACTTT
. | . | TRBJ2-7 | TRBV6-6 | CASSYLVGTYEQYF | TGTGCCAGCAGTTATTTGGTCGGGACCTACGAGCAGTACTTC
. | . | TRBJ2-7 | TRBV6-5 | CASSYVGGQKKPKQYF | TGTGCCAGCAGTTATGTGGGTGGGCAGAAAAAACCCAAGCAGTACTTC
. | . | TRBJ2-1 | TRBV5-6 | CASEWGGEQFF | TGTGCCAGCGAATGGGGAGGTGAGCAGTTCTTC
. | . | TRBJ2-5 | TRBV2 | CASTITSFQETQYF | TGTGCCAGCACCATTACTAGTTTCCAAGAGACCCAGTACTTC
. | TRBD2 | TRBJ2-1 | TRBV11-1 | CASSSSGTRTNEQFF | TGTGCCAGCAGCTCCTCCGGGACTAGGACCAATGAGCAGTTCTTC
. | TRBD1 | TRBJ2-7 | TRBV10-3 | CAISEGAGTGSYEQYF | TGTGCCATCAGTGAGGGTGCCGGGACAGGGTCCTACGAGCAGTACTTC
. | TRBD1 | TRBJ2-7 | TRBV19 | CASSVGTGPYEQYF | TGTGCCAGTAGTGTCGGGACAGGACCCTACGAGCAGTACTTC
. | . | TRBJ1-2 | TRBV7-6 | CASSPASGQDGYTF | TGTGCCAGCAGCCCCGCCAGCGGCCAAGATGGCTACACCTTC
few | . | TRBJ1-1 | TRBV27 | CASSLFPFNTEAFF | TGTGCCAGCAGTTTATTTCCATTCAACACTGAAGCTTTCTTT